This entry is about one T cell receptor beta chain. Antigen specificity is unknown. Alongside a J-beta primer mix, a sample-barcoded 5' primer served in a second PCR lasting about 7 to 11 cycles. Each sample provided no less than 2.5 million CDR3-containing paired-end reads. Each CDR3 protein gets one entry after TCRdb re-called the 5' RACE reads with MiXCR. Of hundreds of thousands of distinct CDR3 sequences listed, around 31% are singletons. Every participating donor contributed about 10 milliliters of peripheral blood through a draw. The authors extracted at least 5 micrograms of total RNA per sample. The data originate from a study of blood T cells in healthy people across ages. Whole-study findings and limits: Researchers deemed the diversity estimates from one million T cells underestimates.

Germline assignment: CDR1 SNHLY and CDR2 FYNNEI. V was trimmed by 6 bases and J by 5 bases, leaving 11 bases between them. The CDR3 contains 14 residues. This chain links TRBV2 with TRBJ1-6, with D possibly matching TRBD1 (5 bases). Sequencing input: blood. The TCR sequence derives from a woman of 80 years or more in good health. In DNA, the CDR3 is TGTGCCAGCAGCCGAGACAGAAATAATTCACCCCTCCACTTT. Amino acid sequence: CASSRDRNNSPLHF.